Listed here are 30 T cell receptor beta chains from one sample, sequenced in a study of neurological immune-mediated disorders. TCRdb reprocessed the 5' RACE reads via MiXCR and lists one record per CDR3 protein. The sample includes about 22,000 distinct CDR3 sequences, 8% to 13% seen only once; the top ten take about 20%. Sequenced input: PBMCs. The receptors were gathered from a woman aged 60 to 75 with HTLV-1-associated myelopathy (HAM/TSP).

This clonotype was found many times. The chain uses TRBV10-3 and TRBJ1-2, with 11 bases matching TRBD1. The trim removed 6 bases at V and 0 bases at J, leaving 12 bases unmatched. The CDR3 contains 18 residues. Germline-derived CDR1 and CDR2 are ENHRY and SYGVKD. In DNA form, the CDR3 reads TGTGCCATCAGCCGGGGACAGGGGGAAACCCTACCTAACTATGGCTACACCTTC. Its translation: CAISRGQGETLPNYGYTF.

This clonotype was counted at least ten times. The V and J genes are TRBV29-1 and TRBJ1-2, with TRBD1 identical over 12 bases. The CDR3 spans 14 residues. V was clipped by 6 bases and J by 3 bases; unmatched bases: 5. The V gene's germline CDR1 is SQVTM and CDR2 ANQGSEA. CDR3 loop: CSVGTGGSDYGYTF. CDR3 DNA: TGCAGCGTGGGGACAGGGGGCTCGGACTATGGCTACACCTTC.

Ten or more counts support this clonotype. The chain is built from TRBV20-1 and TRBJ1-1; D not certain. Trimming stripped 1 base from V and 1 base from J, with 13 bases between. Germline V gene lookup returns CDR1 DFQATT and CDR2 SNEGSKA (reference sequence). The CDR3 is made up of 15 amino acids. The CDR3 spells CSARAPGWANTEAFF. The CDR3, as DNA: TGCAGTGCTAGAGCTCCGGGTTGGGCGAACACTGAAGCTTTCTTT.

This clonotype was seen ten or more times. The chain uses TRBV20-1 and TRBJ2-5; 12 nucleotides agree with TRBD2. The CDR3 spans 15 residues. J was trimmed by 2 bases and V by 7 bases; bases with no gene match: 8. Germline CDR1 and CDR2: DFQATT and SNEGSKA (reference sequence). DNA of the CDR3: TGCAGTGTTTTGACTAGCGGGGGCCTGCAAGAGACCCAGTACTTC. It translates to CSVLTSGGLQETQYF.

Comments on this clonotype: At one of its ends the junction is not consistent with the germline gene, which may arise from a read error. This chain's CDR3 is CDSSYTGGSVKAFF. CDR3 in DNA: TGTGACAGCAGTTACACAGGGGGAAGTGTCAAGGCTTTCTTT. The V gene is TRBV5-6, the J gene TRBJ1-1; 8 nucleotides match TRBD1. Germline-derived CDR1 and CDR2 are SGHDT and YYEEEE. The CDR3 is 14 amino acids.

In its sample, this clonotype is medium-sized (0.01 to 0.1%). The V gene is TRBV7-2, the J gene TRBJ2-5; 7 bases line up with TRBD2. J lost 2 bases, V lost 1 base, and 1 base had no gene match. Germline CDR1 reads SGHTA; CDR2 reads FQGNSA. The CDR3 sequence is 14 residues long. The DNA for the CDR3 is TGTGCCAGCAGCTTAGGGACTAGACAAGAGACCCAGTACTTC. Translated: CASSLGTRQETQYF.

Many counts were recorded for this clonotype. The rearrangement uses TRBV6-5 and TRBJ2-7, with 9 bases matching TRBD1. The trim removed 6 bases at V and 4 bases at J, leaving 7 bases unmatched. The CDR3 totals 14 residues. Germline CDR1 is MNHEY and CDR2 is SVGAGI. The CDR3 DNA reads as TGTGCCAGCAGCCGGGACAGGGCACCATACGAGCAGTACTTC. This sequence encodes CASSRDRAPYEQYF.

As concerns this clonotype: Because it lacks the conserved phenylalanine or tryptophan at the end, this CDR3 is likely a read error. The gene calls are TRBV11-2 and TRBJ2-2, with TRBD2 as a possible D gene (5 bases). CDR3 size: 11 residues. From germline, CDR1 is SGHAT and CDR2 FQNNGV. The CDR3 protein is CASGQTGELFS. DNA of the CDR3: TGTGCAAGCGGCCAAACCGGGGAGCTGTTTTCT.

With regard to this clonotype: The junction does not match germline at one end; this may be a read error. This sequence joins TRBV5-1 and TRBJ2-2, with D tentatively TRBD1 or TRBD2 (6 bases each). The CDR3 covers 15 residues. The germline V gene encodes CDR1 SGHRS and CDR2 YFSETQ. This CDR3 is CASSLAGRDTRELFF. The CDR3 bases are TGCGCCAGCAGCTTGGCCGGGCGGGACACCAGGGAGCTGTTTTTT.

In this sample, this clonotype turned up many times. In DNA, the CDR3 is TGTGCCAGCAGTTTCTCGGGCGCTTCGAACACCGGGGAGCTGTTTTTT. It translates to CASSFSGASNTGELFF. This sequence joins TRBV27 and TRBJ2-2; the D is unclear. This CDR3 has 16 amino acids. V shed 3 bases and J shed 0 bases, with 11 bases lying between them. CDR1 is MNHEY and CDR2 is SMNVEV in the germline V gene (reference sequence).

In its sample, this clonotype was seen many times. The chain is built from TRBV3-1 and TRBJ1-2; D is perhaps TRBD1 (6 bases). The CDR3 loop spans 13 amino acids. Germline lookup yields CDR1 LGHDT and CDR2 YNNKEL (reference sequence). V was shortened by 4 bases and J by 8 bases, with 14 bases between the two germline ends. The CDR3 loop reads CASSPGQRWGYTF. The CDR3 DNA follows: TGTGCCAGCAGCCCAGGACAGCGGTGGGGCTACACCTTC.

CDR3 DNA: TGCAGTGTTCCTAGCGGGGAAGCAGATACGCAGTATTTT. Its protein product is CSVPSGEADTQYF. This rearrangement joins TRBV20-1 to TRBJ2-3; 9 bases are a match to TRBD2. The CDR3 totals 13 residues. After removal of 7 bases from V and 4 bases from J, the junction contained 6 bases not matched to a gene. Germline CDR1 is DFQATT and CDR2 is SNEGSKA (reference sequence).

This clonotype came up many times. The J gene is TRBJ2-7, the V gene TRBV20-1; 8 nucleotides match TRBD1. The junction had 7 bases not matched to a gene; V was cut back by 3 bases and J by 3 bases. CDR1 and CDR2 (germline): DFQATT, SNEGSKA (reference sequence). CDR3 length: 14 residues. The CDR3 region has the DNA TGCAGTGCTAGTTCCGGACAGGGCATCTACGAGCAGTACTTC. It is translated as CSASSGQGIYEQYF.

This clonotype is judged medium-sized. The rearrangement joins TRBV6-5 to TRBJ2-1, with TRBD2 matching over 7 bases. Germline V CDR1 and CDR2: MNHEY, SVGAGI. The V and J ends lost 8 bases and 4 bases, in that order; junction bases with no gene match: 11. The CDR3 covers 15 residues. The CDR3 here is CASAPEGGGYNEQFF. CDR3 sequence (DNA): TGTGCCAGCGCGCCCGAGGGCGGGGGATACAATGAGCAGTTCTTC.

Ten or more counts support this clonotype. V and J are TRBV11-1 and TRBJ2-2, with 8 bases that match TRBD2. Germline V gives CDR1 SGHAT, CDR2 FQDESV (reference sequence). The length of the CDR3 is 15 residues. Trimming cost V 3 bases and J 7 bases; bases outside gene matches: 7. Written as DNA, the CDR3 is TGTGCCAGCAGCTTTTTCCGGGGGGGCCGCGGGGAGCTGTTTTTT. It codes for CASSFFRGGRGELFF.

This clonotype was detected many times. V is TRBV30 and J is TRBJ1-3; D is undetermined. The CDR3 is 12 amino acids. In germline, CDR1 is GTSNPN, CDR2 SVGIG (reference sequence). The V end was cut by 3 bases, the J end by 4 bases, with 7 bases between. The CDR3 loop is CAWRLTGNTIYF. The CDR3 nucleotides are TGTGCCTGGAGACTAACCGGAAACACCATATATTTT.

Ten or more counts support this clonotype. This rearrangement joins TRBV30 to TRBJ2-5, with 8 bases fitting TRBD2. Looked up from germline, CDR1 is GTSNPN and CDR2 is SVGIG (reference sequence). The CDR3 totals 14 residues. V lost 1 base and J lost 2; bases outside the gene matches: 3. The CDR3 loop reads CAWSETSVQETQYF. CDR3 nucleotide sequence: TGTGCCTGGAGTGAGACTAGCGTTCAAGAGACCCAGTACTTC.

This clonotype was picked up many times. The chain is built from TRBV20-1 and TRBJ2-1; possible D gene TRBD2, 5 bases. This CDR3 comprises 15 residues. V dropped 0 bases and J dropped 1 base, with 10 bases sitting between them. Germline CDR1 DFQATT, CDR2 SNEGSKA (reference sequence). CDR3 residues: CSARDPGLSYNEQFF. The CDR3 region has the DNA TGCAGTGCTAGAGATCCCGGACTGTCCTACAATGAGCAGTTCTTC.

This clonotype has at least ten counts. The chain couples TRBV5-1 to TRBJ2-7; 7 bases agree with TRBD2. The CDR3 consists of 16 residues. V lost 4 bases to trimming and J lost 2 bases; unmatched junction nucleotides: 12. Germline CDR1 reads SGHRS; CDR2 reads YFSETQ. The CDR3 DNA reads TGCGCCAGCAGCCCCTCGGTCAGCGGGGCGCCCTACGAGCAGTACTTC. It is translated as CASSPSVSGAPYEQYF.

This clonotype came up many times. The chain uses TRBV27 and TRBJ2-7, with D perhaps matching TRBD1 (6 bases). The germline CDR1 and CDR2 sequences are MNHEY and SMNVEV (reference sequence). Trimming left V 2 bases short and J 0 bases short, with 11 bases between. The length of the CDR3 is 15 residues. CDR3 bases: TGTGCCAGCAGTTTACAGGGGAAAGGCTCCTACGAGCAGTACTTC. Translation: CASSLQGKGSYEQYF.

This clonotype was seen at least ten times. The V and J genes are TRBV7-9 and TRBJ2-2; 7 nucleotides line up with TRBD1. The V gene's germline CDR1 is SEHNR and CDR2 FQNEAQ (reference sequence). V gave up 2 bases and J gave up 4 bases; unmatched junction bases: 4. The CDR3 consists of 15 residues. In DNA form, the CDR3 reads TGTGCCAGCAGCTTAACAGGGACAGCCACCGGGGAGCTGTTTTTT. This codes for CASSLTGTATGELFF.

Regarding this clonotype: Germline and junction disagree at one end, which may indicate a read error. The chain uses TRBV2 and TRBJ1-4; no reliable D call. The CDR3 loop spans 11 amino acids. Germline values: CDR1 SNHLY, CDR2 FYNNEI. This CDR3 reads CVSTEAEKLFF. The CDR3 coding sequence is TGTGTCAGCACGGAAGCAGAGAAACTGTTTTTT.

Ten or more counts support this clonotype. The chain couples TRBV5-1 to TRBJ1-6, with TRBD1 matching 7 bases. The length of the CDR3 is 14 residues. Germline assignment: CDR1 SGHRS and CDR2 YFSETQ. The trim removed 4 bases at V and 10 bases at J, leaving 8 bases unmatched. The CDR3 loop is CASSPTGSESPLHF. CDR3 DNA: TGCGCCAGCAGCCCGACAGGGAGCGAATCACCCCTCCACTTT.

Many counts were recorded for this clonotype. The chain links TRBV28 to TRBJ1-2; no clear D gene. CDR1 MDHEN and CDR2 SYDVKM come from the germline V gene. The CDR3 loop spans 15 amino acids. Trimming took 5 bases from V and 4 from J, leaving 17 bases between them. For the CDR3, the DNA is TGTGCCAGCAGTCAACCGGCAAGACGGGGCTATGGCTACACCTTC. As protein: CASSQPARRGYGYTF.

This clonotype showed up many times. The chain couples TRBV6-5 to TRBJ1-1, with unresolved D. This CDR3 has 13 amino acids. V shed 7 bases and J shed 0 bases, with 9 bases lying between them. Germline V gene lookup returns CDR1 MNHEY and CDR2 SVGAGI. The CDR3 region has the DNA TGTGCCAGCAAGAGACACATGAACACTGAAGCTTTCTTT. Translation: CASKRHMNTEAFF.

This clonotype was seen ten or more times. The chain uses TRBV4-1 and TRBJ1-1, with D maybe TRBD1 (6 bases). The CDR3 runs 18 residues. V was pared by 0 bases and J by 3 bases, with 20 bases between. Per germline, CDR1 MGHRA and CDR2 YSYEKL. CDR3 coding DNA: TGCGCCAGCAGCCAAGATCATCCGGGGGCTGAGATGGACACTGAAGCTTTCTTT. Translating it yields CASSQDHPGAEMDTEAFF.

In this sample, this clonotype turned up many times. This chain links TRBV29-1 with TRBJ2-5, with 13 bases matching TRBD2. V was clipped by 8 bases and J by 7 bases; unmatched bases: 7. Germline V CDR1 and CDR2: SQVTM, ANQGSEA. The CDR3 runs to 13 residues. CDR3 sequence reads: CSWTSGGEGTQYF. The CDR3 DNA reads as TGCAGCTGGACTAGCGGGGGAGAAGGGACCCAGTACTTC.

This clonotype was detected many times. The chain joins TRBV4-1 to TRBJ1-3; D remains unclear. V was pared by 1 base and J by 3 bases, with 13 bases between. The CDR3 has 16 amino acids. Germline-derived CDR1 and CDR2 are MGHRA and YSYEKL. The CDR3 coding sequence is TGCGCCAGCAGCCAAGGATGGCGAGGGCTTGGAAACACCATATATTTT. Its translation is CASSQGWRGLGNTIYF.

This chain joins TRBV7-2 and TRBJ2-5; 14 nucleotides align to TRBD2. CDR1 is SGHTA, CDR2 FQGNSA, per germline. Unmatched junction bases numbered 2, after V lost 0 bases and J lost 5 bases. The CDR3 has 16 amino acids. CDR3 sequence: CASSLATSGGDETQYF. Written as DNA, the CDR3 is TGTGCCAGCAGCTTAGCGACTAGCGGGGGGGACGAGACCCAGTACTTC.

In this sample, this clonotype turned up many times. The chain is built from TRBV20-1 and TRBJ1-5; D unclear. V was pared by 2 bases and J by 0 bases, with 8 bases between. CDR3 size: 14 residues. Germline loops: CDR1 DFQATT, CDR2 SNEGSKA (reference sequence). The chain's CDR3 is CSARQLNSNQPQHF. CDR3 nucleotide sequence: TGCAGTGCTAGACAACTCAATAGCAATCAGCCCCAGCATTTT.